This TCR beta chain was sequenced for a study of T cells in Graves' hyperthyroidism and ophthalmopathy (dated by TCRdb to between 2018 and 2021). Concerning the study at large: Peripheral blood was collected at initial diagnosis, before any treatment. After blood sampling, hyperthyroidism patients were treated with methimazole at a starting dose of 30 mg daily, and ophthalmopathy patients were treated with high-dose intravenous methylprednisolone. Prospective prediction of ophthalmopathy was tested in an independent validation cohort consisting of 18 to 20 hyperthyroidism patients and some 17 patients who later progressed to ophthalmopathy. The paper describes TCR Vbeta CDR3 sequencing of 130 to 150 peripheral blood samples, made up of about 41 ophthalmopathy patients, around 73 hyperthyroidism patients and about 17 progressor patients. To identify TCR V-J signatures that set the groups apart, the researchers used a discovery cohort of about a hundred patients, made up of 40 to 45 with Graves' ophthalmopathy and 55 to 65 with stable Graves' hyperthyroidism. In six Graves' hyperthyroidism patients, the study also compared T-cell repertoires from thyroid tissue with T-cell repertoires from blood. The 100 or so discovery patients were randomly split 7:3 into training and test sets.

The CDR3 has 16 amino acids, counting the end cysteine and phenylalanine. The sequence is cut down to CDR3 DNA, 48 bases in frame from base 1. V is trimmed back by 6 bases and J by 5 bases, and the junction contains 16 bases that no gene match accounts for. CDR1 and CDR2 are drawn from the germline V gene: SQVTM, ANQGSEA. Ophthalmopathy patients had moderately to severely active disease, Clinical Activity Score of at least 3, NOSPECS grade of at least 4, and duration under 3 months. Patients with uncontrolled infections, other autoimmune diseases, pregnancy or lactation were excluded. Diagnoses were established on the basis of clinical symptoms, serum thyroxine and TRAb, thyroid ultrasound, and orbital computed tomography. PBMCs were isolated from about 9.2 ml of fresh peripheral blood by Ficoll-Paque density gradient centrifugation. Trizol reagent was used to extract total RNA, and RNA quality was then checked on an Agilent 2100 Bioanalyzer.

Amplification of TCR beta CDR3 regions was carried out from RNA transcripts. For the first round of RT-PCR on the TCR CDR3, the HTBI primer set was used together with the Qiagen OneStep RT-PCR kit. Libraries were constructed in a second round of multiplex PCR, after which size selection and purification were performed. The libraries were sequenced on an Illumina HiSeq2000 using paired-end 100 bp reads. On the authors' methods: SOAPnuke was used to process the raw data, with reads discarded if the reads contained adapters or uncalled bases, had a mean Phred below 15, or lacked an exact constant-primer or identifier match. High-quality paired reads were merged with COPE v1.2.5, and unique nucleotide sequences were defined as clonotypes. MiTCR v1.1 was used to align clonotypes to the IMGT TRBV, TRBD and TRBJ reference segments. The analysis was restricted to V-J combinations with a frequency above 0.0001, which together covered just over 98% of the repertoires. A TCS score was defined as the ratio of F50 (clonal expansion) to E x V (chaos), with BLOSUM62-based TCRdist applied between CDR3 peptides within each V-J. Welch's t-statistics and random forest reduced around 520 V-J features to roughly 13, which were used in a naive Bayes classifier (R e1071). The Morisita-Horn index was used to measure how similar the thyroid and blood repertoires were. TCRdb handled the public reads itself, with Q25 trimming in fastp and clone calling in MiXCR, and kept productive beta chains. A single entry per CDR3 protein holds the most common genes and DNA from its merged rows. These V and J calls are TCRdb output, not the study's own analysis. The sample records 600,000 to 700,000 distinct CDR3 sequences, roughly 14% of which are singletons. About 4% of the sample belongs to the ten largest clones.

What the research found in general, with its limitations: Most expanded thyroid clonotypes (frequency above 0.001) were also detected in blood, suggesting blood repertoires may reflect thyroid immune responses. During validation, the model predicted progression to ophthalmopathy a median of approximately six months ahead of onset, with around 65% sensitivity and about 72% specificity. Sample size was not statistically predetermined, and investigators were not blinded to group allocation. In cross-validation, a model built on a 13 V-J signature told ophthalmopathy apart from stable hyperthyroidism with 85% to 90% sensitivity and about 81% specificity, and in testing the same model reached 80%/75%.

At least ten counts were recorded for this clonotype. Its cognate antigen has yet to be identified. Base-call qualities are not available, and no considerably larger clone is one nucleotide away. The chain was built from TRBV29-1 and TRBJ1-2, with 9 bases matching TRBD1. This sequence originates from a woman in her thirties or forties with Graves' ophthalmopathy. Sequencing was done on a sample of blood. The nucleotide sequence is given as TGCAGCGTCCCCTCCGACACTTACAGGGGGCAATATGGCTACACCTTC. Its product reads: CSVPSDTYRGQYGYTF. The CDR3 plus the reference TRBV29-1 and TRBJ1-2 genes for the other parts give the full variable domain: SAVISQKPSRDICQRGTSLTIQCQVDSQVTMMFWYRQQPGQSLTLIATANQGSEATYESGFVIDKFPISRPNLTFSTLTVSNMSPEDSSIYLCSVPSDTYRGQYGYTFGSGTRLTVV.